The source of this T cell receptor beta chain is a study of blood T cell repertoires in COVID-19. Looking at the study overall: Sites in the United States, Italy and Spain provided acute and convalescent COVID-19 samples. In each case, the material was cDNA or gDNA derived from T cells, B-cell-depleted T cells, or PBMCs.

Seattle enrolled patients during active infection and tracked them longitudinally. Original processing methods: Reference gene primer amplification yielded estimated nucleated cell counts. Profiling relied on immunoSEQ multiplex PCR, and the TCRdb table lists in-frame clones only, not all of them. V, J and clone size are those of that table, while D and trimming were read from the DNA. Of about 230,000 clones listed, just over 85% were seen once; the top ten hold 11%. The CDR3 totals 16 residues. CDR1 and CDR2 from the germline V gene are SSHAT and FNYEAQ (reference sequence). V lost 5 bases and J 4 bases, leaving 18 bases between the germline ends.

The specimen was peripheral blood. This TCR was sampled from a man aged 50 or older with COVID-19, enrolled during active disease. The chain is built from TRBV7-7 and TRBJ2-1, with D maybe TRBD2 (6 bases). CDR3 DNA sequence: TGTGCCAGCAGCAAAGGGGAGCGCGGGGTATACAATGAGCAGTTCTTC. Translated: CASSKGERGVYNEQFF.